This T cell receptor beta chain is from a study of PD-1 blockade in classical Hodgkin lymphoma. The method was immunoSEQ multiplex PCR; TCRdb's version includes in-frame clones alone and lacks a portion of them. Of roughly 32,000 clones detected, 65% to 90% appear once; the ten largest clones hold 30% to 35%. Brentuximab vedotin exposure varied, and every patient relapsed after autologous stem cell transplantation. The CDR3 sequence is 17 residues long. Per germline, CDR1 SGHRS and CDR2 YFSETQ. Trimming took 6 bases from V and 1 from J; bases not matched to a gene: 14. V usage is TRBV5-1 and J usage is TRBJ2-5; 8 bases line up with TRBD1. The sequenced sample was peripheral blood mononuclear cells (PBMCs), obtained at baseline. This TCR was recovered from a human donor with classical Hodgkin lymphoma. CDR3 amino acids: CASKRRSGQGTQETQYF. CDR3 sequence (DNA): TGCGCCAGCAAGAGGAGGTCCGGACAGGGTACCCAAGAGACCCAGTACTTC.